Listed below are T cell receptor beta chains from one sample, sequenced in a study of cytomegalovirus exposure and HLA in healthy donors. Assay: immunoSEQ multiplex PCR; the TCRdb copy retains only in-frame clones and omits some. The sample holds 250,000 to 350,000 clones; 70% to 90% are singletons and the top ten take roughly 4%. What was sequenced was PBMCs. Source of these receptors: a man aged 35-49 years in good health and CMV-seropositive. The CDR3 runs from the conserved cysteine through the conserved F or W. Part of the rows lack a size; the others show once, few, many or a class for expanded clones.

>TRBV4-3|.|15|TRBJ1-4
CANSQGTGGNEKLFF
>TRBV28|.|14|TRBJ2-1
CASSLIAGADEQFF
>TRBV2|.|17|TRBJ2-2
CASSAGLADSNTGELFF
>TRBV7-9|.|15|TRBJ2-7
CASSLPGTGSYEQYF
>TRBV19|.|15|TRBJ2-1
CASRTTGTGGREQFF
>TRBV5-6|.|14|TRBJ2-7
CASSFLALPYEQYF
>TRBV30|.|15|TRBJ2-7
CAWSRTSGAAYEQYF
>TRBV21-1|.|14|TRBJ2-1
CASSHLAGDHEQFF
>TRBV7-9|.|14|TRBJ2-3
CASSRSRTTDTQYF
>TRBV6-6|.|13|TRBJ1-1
CASSYWATTEAFF
>TRBV2|.|15|TRBJ2-1
CASSENLAGGEEQFF
>TRBV9|.|16|TRBJ2-3
CASSVGLAGGTDTQYF
>TRBV2|.|14|TRBJ1-2
CASRRGGRPYGYTF
>TRBV7-2|.|17|TRBJ1-2
CASSLGGRGEVHYGYTF
>TRBV2|.|15|TRBJ2-7
CASSETLAGTYEQYF
>TRBV5-1|.|15|TRBJ2-1
CASSPLQAGGGEQFF
>TRBV20-1|.|11|TRBJ2-1
CSARSHNEQFF
>TRBV7-9|.|16|TRBJ2-1
CASSIGLAGAYNEQFF
>TRBV7-3|.|16|TRBJ2-1
CASSFSTGSSYNEQFF
>TRBV27|.|12|TRBJ1-4
CASRPGNEKLFF
>TRBV5-8|few|14|TRBJ1-5
CASRTNRWGQPQHF
>TRBV30|.|15|TRBJ1-1
CAWSAVDYMNTEAFF
>TRBV7-9|.|17|TRBJ2-5
CASSPEHGQGRAETQYF
>TRBV2|.|15|TRBJ2-1
CASSKLAGGGNEQFF
>TRBV7-2|.|16|TRBJ2-2
CASSKVPGGNTGELFF
>TRBV28|.|14|TRBJ1-2
CASSWGGTGGPYTF
>TRBV27|.|14|TRBJ2-7
CASSFRDRAYEQYF
>TRBV15|.|14|TRBJ2-3
CATTQGIGPDTQYF
>TRBV12-2|.|13|TRBJ1-1
CASRLADRDGAFF
>TRBV4-2|.|16|TRBJ2-3
CASSVTGSQSTDTQYF
>TRBV5-1|.|15|TRBJ2-1
CASSRDSLPYNEQFF
>TRBV19|.|14|TRBJ1-5
CASSMGQANQPQHF
>TRBV27|.|14|TRBJ2-1
CASKDRASRSREFF
>TRBV5-4|.|15|TRBJ1-1
CASSTRTGGRTEAFF
>TRBV7-9|once|12|TRBJ2-7
CSSSSLTYEQYF
>TRBV19|.|12|TRBJ2-2
CASSLAAGELFF
>TRBV28|.|13|TRBJ2-1
CASRTSLKREQFF